These 11 T cell receptor beta chains came from one sample sequenced in a study of blood T cell repertoires in COVID-19. Using immunoSEQ multiplex PCR, the repertoire was profiled, and TCRdb retains in-frame clones only, with some absent. This table has around 150,000 clones, about 74% appearing once. The specimen sequenced was peripheral blood. The receptors stem from a man aged 60-69 years with acute or convalescent COVID-19.

V gene TRBV6-2 or TRBV6-3 combines with J gene TRBJ1-1, with D perhaps matching TRBD1 (5 bases). In germline, CDR1 is MNHEY, CDR2 SVGEGT. The CDR3 runs 13 residues. V was clipped by 6 bases and J by 6 bases, with 14 bases between them. CDR3 loop: CASSRAGKPEAFF. In nucleotides, the CDR3 is TGTGCCAGCAGCCGAGCAGGGAAACCTGAAGCTTTCTTT.

Concerning this clone: Other nucleotide sequences in the sample specify the same CDR3. The chain combines TRBV30 with TRBJ1-2; 8 bases map to TRBD1. Germline values: CDR1 GTSNPN, CDR2 SVGIG (reference sequence). The V segment lost 0 bases and the J segment 4 bases; nucleotides outside the gene matches: 4. The CDR3 spans 14 residues. The chain's CDR3 is CAWSVQGASYGYTF. CDR3 nucleotide sequence: TGTGCCTGGAGTGTCCAGGGGGCGAGCTATGGCTACACCTTC. Looking up the rest from reference TRBV30 and TRBJ1-2 gives the full variable domain: SQTIHQWPATLVQPVGSPLSLECTVEGTSNPNLYWYRQAAGRGLQLLFYSVGIGQISSEVPQNLSASRPQDRQFILSSKKLLLSDSGFYLCAWSVQGASYGYTFGSGTRLTVV.

This chain uses TRBV9 with TRBJ2-3; D is undetermined. V lost 0 bases and J lost 0, with 8 bases in between. Germline V CDR1 and CDR2: SGDLS, YYNGEE. The CDR3 loop spans 15 amino acids. This chain's CDR3 is CASSVGHISTDTQYF. The DNA for the CDR3 is TGTGCCAGCAGCGTAGGGCATATTAGCACAGATACGCAGTATTTT. The complete variable domain, with remaining parts taken from reference TRBV9 and TRBJ2-3, reads DSGVTQTPKHLITATGQRVTLRCSPRSGDLSVYWYQQSLDQGLQFLIQYYNGEERAKGNILERFSAQQFPDLHSELNLSSLELGDSALYFCASSVGHISTDTQYFGPGTRLTVL.

This chain joins TRBV19 and TRBJ1-1; D is ambiguous. Germline loops: CDR1 LNHDA, CDR2 SQIVND (reference sequence). V was clipped by 4 bases and J by 1 base, with 13 bases between them. This CDR3 region has 15 residues. CDR3 bases: TGTGCCAGTAGTACCACTTTAACAGCGAACACTGAAGCTTTCTTT. Encoded protein: CASSTTLTANTEAFF.

This clone was observed once. V usage is TRBV19 and J usage is TRBJ1-3; D gene unclear. The V gene lost 3 bases and the J gene lost 0 bases, with 6 bases spanning the gap. This CDR3 has 14 amino acids. In germline, CDR1 is LNHDA, CDR2 SQIVND (reference sequence). CDR3 sequence: CASSIRPSGNTIYF. The DNA for the CDR3 is TGTGCCAGTAGTATCAGGCCCTCTGGAAACACCATATATTTT.

The chain has TRBV19 and TRBJ1-1, with D tentatively TRBD1 (5 bases). CDR1 and CDR2 from the germline V gene are LNHDA and SQIVND (reference sequence). The V gene lost 5 bases and the J gene lost 4 bases, with 17 bases spanning the gap. The CDR3 has 15 residues. The CDR3 region has the DNA TGTGCCAGTAGTGCGACAGATTATGGTAGCACTGAAGCTTTCTTT. This codes for CASSATDYGSTEAFF.

This clone has just a few counts. The chain employs TRBV14 and TRBJ2-5; D ambiguous. The CDR3 extends over 14 amino acids. V dropped 2 bases and J dropped 1 base, with 8 bases sitting between them. Germline CDR1 reads SGHDN; CDR2 reads FVKESK. The DNA for the CDR3 is TGTGCCAGCAGCCAAATGACATCCCAAGAGACCCAGTACTTC. Translation: CASSQMTSQETQYF.

The rearrangement uses TRBV15 and TRBJ2-5; TRBD2 aligns across 11 bases. The CDR3 length is 17 residues. In germline, CDR1 is LNHNV, CDR2 YYDKDF (reference sequence). With 2 bases clipped from V and 1 base from J, the junction kept 6 bases outside the gene matches. CDR3 in amino acids: CATSRKLAGGSQETQYF. The CDR3 nucleotides read TGTGCCACCAGCAGAAAATTAGCGGGGGGGTCCCAAGAGACCCAGTACTTC.

This CDR3 is CASSISAGTSTDTQYF. Here the CDR3 DNA reads TGTGCCAGTAGTATCAGCGCCGGTACTAGCACAGATACGCAGTATTTT. V usage is TRBV19 and J usage is TRBJ2-3; unclear D gene. CDR1 is LNHDA and CDR2 is SQIVND in the germline V gene (reference sequence). The CDR3 has 16 amino acids. V lost 3 bases, J lost 0 bases, and 13 bases lay in between. The entire variable domain, with the rest obtained from reference TRBV19 and TRBJ2-3, is as follows: DGGITQSPKYLFRKEGQNVTLSCEQNLNHDAMYWYRQDPGQGLRLIYYSQIVNDFQKGDIAEGYSVSREKKESFPLTVTSAQKNPTAFYLCASSISAGTSTDTQYFGPGTRLTVL.

This chain uses TRBV15 with TRBJ1-5; TRBD1 might be the D (6 bases). This CDR3 is 15 amino acids long. V gave up 2 bases and J gave up 3 bases, with 11 bases separating them. CDR1 and CDR2 (germline): LNHNV, YYDKDF (reference sequence). CDR3 nucleotides: TGTGCCACCAGCAGATCCACAGGGACCAATCAGCCCCAGCATTTT. Translation gives CATSRSTGTNQPQHF.

The chain uses TRBV18 and TRBJ1-1; D not resolved. The CDR3 consists of 14 residues. Germline CDR1 reads KGHSH; CDR2 reads LQKENI. V lost 3 bases to trimming and J lost 3 bases, with 11 bases between them. The CDR3 nucleotides read TGTGCCAGCTCACCTATTTTGCCGGACACTGAAGCTTTCTTT. Residues: CASSPILPDTEAFF. Full variable domain (remainder filled in from reference TRBV18 and TRBJ1-1): NAGVMQNPRHLVRRRGQEARLRCSPMKGHSHVYWYRQLPEEGLKFMVYLQKENIIDESGMPKERFSAEFPKEGPSILRIQQVVRGDSAAYFCASSPILPDTEAFFGQGTRLTVV.